Listed below are T cell receptor beta chains from one sample, sequenced in a study of radiotherapy plus CTLA-4 blockade in lung cancer. TCRdb's table, derived via immunoSEQ multiplex PCR, lists solely in-frame clones and lacks some. The sample shows roughly 50,000 clones, less than 90% of them seen only once. The sample consisted of peripheral blood, taken from a patient treated with radiotherapy plus ipilimumab. These receptors were taken from a human donor with non-small cell lung cancer that progressed on radiotherapy plus ipilimumab. Some clones in this sample may be carry-over from other donors' samples. CDR3s include the opening cysteine and the closing phenylalanine or tryptophan. D genes are given only for firm matches. Not all rows give a size; the values are once, few, many and, for expanded clones, a class.

size	J	D	V	CDR3	DNA
-	TRBJ1-5	-	TRBV7-8	CASSFGGPDQPQHF	TGTGCCAGCAGCTTTGGAGGACCCGATCAGCCCCAGCATTTT
-	TRBJ2-7	-	TRBV6-5	CASRRDTYYEQYF	TGTGCCAGCAGGAGGGACACCTACTACGAGCAGTACTTC
once	TRBJ1-2	-	TRBV10-3	CAISERGQTAYGYTF	TGTGCCATCAGTGAGAGGGGTCAAACAGCCTATGGCTACACCTTC
-	TRBJ2-1	TRBD2	TRBV16	CASSQLGSGSGYNEQFF	TGTGCCAGCAGCCAACTGGGTAGCGGGAGTGGATACAATGAGCAGTTCTTC
-	TRBJ1-5	-	TRBV2	CASSDSYSNQPQHF	TGTGCCAGCAGCGACAGTTATAGCAATCAGCCCCAGCATTTT
-	TRBJ2-3	TRBD2	TRBV29-1	CSVLSRGRADTQYF	TGCAGCGTTTTGTCTCGCGGGAGGGCCGATACGCAGTATTTT
-	TRBJ1-2	TRBD1	TRBV7-3	CASRLTPTGGGGYTF	TGTGCCAGCAGGCTAACCCCGACAGGGGGCGGTGGCTACACCTTC
-	TRBJ2-7	-	TRBV9	CASSYREAYEQYF	TGTGCCAGCAGCTACAGGGAAGCCTACGAGCAGTACTTC
-	TRBJ1-6	TRBD1	TRBV5-1	CASSMGQAHNSPLHF	TGCGCCAGCAGCATGGGACAGGCCCATAATTCACCCCTCCACTTT
-	TRBJ2-7	TRBD2	TRBV7-8	CASSHSGTSYEQYF	TGTGCCAGCAGCCACTCCGGGACTAGCTACGAGCAGTACTTC
-	TRBJ2-7	TRBD2	TRBV5-1	CASGPGVAGLSYEQYF	TGCGCCAGTGGTCCGGGAGTAGCGGGGCTCTCCTACGAGCAGTACTTC
once	TRBJ2-1	-	TRBV29-1	CSVDSSYNEQFF	TGCAGCGTTGACAGCTCCTACAATGAGCAGTTCTTC
-	TRBJ1-2	TRBD1	TRBV27	CASSAWTGEVLGYTF	TGTGCCAGCAGTGCGTGGACAGGGGAAGTGTTAGGCTACACCTTC
-	TRBJ1-4	-	TRBV27	CASTVYGSANEKLFF	TGTGCCAGCACCGTTTACGGGAGTGCTAATGAAAAACTGTTTTTT
few	TRBJ2-7	TRBD2	TRBV9	CASSPGLAGPHEQYF	TGTGCCAGCAGCCCCGGACTAGCGGGGCCCCACGAGCAGTACTTC
-	TRBJ2-3	TRBD2	TRBV5-1	CASSPGLAADTQYF	TGCGCCAGCAGCCCGGGACTAGCCGCAGATACGCAGTATTTT
-	TRBJ2-5	-	TRBV5-1	CATAGTHQETQYF	TGCGCCACCGCCGGGACACACCAAGAGACCCAGTACTTC
-	TRBJ1-1	-	TRBV30	CAWSVRSGWAKNTEAFF	TGTGCCTGGAGTGTACGGTCGGGGTGGGCGAAGAACACTGAAGCTTTCTTT